In this sample, the clone carrying this T cell receptor beta chain turned up once. The antigen is unknown. This entry is derived from a study of shared clonotypes between healthy human individuals. Germline assignment: CDR1 SNHLY and CDR2 FYNNEI. This CDR3 contains 15 residues. V lost 7 bases to trimming and J lost 7 bases, with 20 bases between them. Authors' analysis steps: As immunoSEQ supplied junction-only sequences (without quality scores), filtering differed. The repertoire was sequenced with immunoSEQ multiplex PCR; TCRdb's copy has only in-frame clones and lacks some. V, J and clone size are taken as reported in that table, and D and trimming were inferred from the DNA itself. The sample comprises some 2.4 million clones, roughly 93% of which are singletons, and approximately 0.37% rests with the top ten. Study results and caveats: Generation probabilities were higher for clonotypes shared across all four sorted-subset donors than for unshared ones. The low donor count limited represented genetic and exposure-history diversity.

The genes are TRBV2 and TRBJ2-1, with D maybe TRBD2 (7 bases). The material sequenced was naive CD4+ T cells from PBMCs. The subset is: CD45RA+ positively selected. The TCR originated in a man in his late teens or twenties in good health. Some clones in this sample may be carry-over from other donors' samples. For the CDR3, the DNA is TGTGCCAGCAAGGGAGGGGGAAAGGCGCGTAATGAGCAGTTCTTC. Its protein is CASKGGGKARNEQFF.